This T cell receptor beta chain originates from a study of Ad26.COV2.S vaccination and SARS-CoV-2 variants. The overall study: Donor allocation was to the COV1001 Ad26.COV2.S trial arm.

This clone appeared once. The antigen is unknown. Overall study findings and caveats: A substantial breadth of spike-specific CD8+ and CD4+ T cell responses after vaccination has been reported.

Sequenced by immunoSEQ multiplex PCR; TCRdb stores in-frame clones only, minus some. The sample yields approximately 410,000 clones, 92% seen once. From germline, CDR1 is SGHRS and CDR2 YFSETQ. V gave up 1 base and J gave up 2 bases; unmatched junction bases: 4. This CDR3 has 16 amino acids. The treatment denotes: around 19 received Ad26.COV2.S at low or high dose, single or two shots; five or six received placebo; per-sample allocation not given. Collection of samples fell on day 63 after the first vaccine or placebo injection. As its vector, the vaccine had Ad26, which expressed Wuhan-strain SARS-CoV-2 spike.

The chain links TRBV5-1 to TRBJ2-3; 10 bases are a match to TRBD2. The sequence was obtained from a person between 18 and 65 years old who received the Ad26.COV2.S COVID-19 vaccine or a placebo. Sequencing used peripheral blood, obtained in a trial of Ad26.COV2.S vaccine versus placebo. DNA for the CDR3: TGCGCCAGCAGCTTGACAGCGGGGGGGTCCACAGATACGCAGTATTTT. Protein product: CASSLTAGGSTDTQYF.